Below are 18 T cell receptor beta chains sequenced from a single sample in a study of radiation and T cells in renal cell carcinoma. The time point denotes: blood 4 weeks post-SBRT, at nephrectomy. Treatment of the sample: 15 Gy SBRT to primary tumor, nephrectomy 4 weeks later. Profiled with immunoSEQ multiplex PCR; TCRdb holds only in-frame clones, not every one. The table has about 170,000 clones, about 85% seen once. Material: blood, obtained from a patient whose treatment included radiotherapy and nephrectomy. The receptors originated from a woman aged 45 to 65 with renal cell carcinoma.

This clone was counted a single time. The CDR3 region is CASSLAPSMNTEAFF. Written as DNA, the CDR3 is TGTGCCAGCAGCTTAGCGCCTTCTATGAACACTGAAGCTTTCTTT. The V call is TRBV7-2, the J call TRBJ1-1; D unclear. The CDR3 length is 15 residues. CDR1 and CDR2 from the germline V gene are SGHTA and FQGNSA. V was trimmed by 0 bases and J by 0 bases, leaving 8 bases between them.

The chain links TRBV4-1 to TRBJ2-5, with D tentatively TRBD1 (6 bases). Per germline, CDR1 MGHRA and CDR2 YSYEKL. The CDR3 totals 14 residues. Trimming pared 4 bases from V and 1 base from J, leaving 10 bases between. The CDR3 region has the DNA TGCGCCAGCAGCCCCCGGACAGCCCAAGAGACCCAGTACTTC. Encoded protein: CASSPRTAQETQYF.

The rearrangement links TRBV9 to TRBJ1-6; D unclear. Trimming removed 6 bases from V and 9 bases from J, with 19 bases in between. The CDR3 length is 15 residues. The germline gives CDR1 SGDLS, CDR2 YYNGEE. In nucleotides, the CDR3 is TGTGCCAGCAACAATGGACCGGAGCGGGGTTCACCCCTCCACTTT. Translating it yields CASNNGPERGSPLHF.

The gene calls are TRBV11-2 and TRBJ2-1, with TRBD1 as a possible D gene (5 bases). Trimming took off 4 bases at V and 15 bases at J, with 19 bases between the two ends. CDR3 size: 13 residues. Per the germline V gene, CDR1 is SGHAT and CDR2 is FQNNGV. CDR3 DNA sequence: TGTGCCAGCAGCTCCGAACTCCAGGGTAGTGGGTTCTTC. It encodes CASSSELQGSGFF.

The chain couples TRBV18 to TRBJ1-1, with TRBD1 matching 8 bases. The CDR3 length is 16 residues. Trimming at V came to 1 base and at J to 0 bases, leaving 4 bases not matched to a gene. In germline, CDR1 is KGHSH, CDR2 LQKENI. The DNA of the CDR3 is TGTGCCAGCTCACCACGGACAGGGAGTATGAACACTGAAGCTTTCTTT. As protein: CASSPRTGSMNTEAFF.

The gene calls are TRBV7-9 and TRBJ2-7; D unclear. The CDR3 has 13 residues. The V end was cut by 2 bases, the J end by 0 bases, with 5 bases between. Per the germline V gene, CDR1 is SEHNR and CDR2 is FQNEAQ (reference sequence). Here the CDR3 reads CASSLSNSYEQYF. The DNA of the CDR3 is TGTGCCAGCAGCTTATCTAACTCCTACGAGCAGTACTTC.

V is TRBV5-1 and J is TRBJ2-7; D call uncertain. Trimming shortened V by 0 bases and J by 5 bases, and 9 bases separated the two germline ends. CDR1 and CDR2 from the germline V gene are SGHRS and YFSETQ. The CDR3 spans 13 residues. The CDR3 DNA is TGCGCCAGCAGCTTGGCCTCAACGGACGAGCAGTACTTC. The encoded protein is CASSLASTDEQYF. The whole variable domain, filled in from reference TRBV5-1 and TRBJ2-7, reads KAGVTQTPRYLIKTRGQQVTLSCSPISGHRSVSWYQQTPGQGLQFLFEYFSETQRNKGNFPGRFSGRQFSNSRSEMNVSTLELGDSALYLCASSLASTDEQYFGPGTRLTVT.

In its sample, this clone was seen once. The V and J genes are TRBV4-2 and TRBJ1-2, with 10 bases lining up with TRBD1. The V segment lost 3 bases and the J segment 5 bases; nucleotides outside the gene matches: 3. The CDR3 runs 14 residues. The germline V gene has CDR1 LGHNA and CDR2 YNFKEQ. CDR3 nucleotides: TGTGCCAGCAGCCAGGAGGGACAGGGGTATGGCTACACCTTC. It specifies CASSQEGQGYGYTF.

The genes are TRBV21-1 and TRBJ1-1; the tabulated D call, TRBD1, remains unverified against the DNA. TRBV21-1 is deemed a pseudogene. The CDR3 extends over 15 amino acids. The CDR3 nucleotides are TGTGCCAGCAGCGGGAGGAGGAGGACAGGCACTGAAGCTTTCTTT. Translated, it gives CASSGRRRTGTEAFF.

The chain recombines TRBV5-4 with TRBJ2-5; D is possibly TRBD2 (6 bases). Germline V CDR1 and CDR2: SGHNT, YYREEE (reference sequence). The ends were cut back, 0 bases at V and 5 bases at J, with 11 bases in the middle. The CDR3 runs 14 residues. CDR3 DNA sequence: TGTGCCAGCAGCTTGGATTACGGAGGGGAGACCCAGTACTTC. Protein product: CASSLDYGGETQYF. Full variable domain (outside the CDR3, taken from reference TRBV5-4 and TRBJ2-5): ETGVTQSPTHLIKTRGQQVTLRCSSQSGHNTVSWYQQALGQGPQFIFQYYREEENGRGNFPPRFSGLQFPNYSSELNVNALELDDSALYLCASSLDYGGETQYFGPGTRLLVL.

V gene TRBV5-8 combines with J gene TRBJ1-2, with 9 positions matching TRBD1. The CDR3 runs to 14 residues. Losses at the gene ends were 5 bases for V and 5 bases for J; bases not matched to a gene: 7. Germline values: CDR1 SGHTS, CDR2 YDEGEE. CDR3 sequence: CASRTGQGKYGYTF. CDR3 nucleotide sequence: TGTGCCAGCAGGACCGGACAGGGGAAATATGGCTACACCTTC.

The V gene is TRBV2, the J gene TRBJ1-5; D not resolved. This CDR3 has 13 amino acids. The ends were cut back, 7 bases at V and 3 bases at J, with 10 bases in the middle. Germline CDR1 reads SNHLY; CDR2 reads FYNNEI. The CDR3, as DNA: TGTGCCAGCAACGAGGGATTCAATCAGCCCCAGCATTTT. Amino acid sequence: CASNEGFNQPQHF.

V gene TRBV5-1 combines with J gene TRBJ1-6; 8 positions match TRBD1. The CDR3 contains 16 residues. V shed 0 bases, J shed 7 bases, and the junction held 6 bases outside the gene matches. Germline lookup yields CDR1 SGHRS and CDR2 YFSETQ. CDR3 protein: CASSLVVDRGNSPLHF. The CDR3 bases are TGCGCCAGCAGCTTGGTCGTAGACAGGGGAAATTCACCCCTCCACTTT.

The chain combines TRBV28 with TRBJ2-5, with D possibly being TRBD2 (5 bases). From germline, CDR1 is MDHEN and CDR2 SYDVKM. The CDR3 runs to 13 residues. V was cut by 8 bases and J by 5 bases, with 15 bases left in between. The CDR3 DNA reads TGTGCCAGCGGGCGGGCAGCGTGGGAGACCCAGTACTTC. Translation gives CASGRAAWETQYF.

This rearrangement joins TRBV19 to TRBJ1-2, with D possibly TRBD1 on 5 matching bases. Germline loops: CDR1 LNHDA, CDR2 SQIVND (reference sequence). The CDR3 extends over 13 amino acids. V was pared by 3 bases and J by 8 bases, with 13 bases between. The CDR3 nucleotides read TGTGCCAGTAGTATCCCGGGACCCCGGGGCTACACCTTC. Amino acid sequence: CASSIPGPRGYTF.

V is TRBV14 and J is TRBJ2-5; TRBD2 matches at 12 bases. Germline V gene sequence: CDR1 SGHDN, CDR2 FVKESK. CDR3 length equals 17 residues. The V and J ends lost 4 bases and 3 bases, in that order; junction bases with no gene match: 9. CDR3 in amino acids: CASSPRFLAGGKETQYF. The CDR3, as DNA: TGTGCCAGCAGCCCACGCTTCCTAGCGGGGGGGAAAGAGACCCAGTACTTC.

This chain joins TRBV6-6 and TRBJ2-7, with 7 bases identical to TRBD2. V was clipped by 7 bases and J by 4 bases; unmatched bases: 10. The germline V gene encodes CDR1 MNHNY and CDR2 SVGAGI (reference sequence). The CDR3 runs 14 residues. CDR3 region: CASIAAGRGYEQYF. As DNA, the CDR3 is TGTGCCAGCATAGCAGCGGGGAGAGGTTACGAGCAGTACTTC.

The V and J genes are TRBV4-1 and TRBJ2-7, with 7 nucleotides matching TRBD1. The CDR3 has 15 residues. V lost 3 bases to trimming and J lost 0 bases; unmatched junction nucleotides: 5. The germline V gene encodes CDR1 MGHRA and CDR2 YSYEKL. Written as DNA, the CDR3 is TGCGCCAGCAGCCAGCCGGGACAGAGCTCCTACGAGCAGTACTTC. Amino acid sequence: CASSQPGQSSYEQYF.